What follows is one T cell receptor beta chain and its context. Its antigen is not identified. Mismatch with germline at one junction end may stem from a read error. The sample belongs to a study of shared clonotypes between healthy human individuals. Looked up from germline, CDR1 is SGHVS and CDR2 is FQNEAQ. This CDR3 has 14 amino acids. Method: immunoSEQ multiplex PCR; TCRdb's copy keeps in-frame clones and lacks some. This table has some 1,100,000 clones, about four fifths appearing once. Broader study findings: Investigators collected only blood, and repertoires in tissues likely differ. Naive CD4 clonotype sharing across a handful of donors was about 5%.

The specimen sequenced was memory CD4+ T cells from PBMCs. Subset in this sample: CD45RA-negative fraction. This chain joins TRBV7-8 and TRBJ1-4, with TRBD1 as a possible D gene (6 bases). This TCR derives from a man aged 18 to 29 in good health. Some clones in this sample may be carry-over from other donors' samples. CDR3 region: CASNLGGLNEKLFF. The CDR3 nucleotides are TGTGCCAGCAACTTAGGGGGGCTAAATGAAAAACTGTTTTTT.